This T cell receptor beta chain is from a study of blood T cells in healthy people across ages. V shed 2 bases and J shed 0 bases, with 11 bases lying between them. Germline CDR1 ENHRY, CDR2 SYGVKD. The CDR3 runs 16 residues. It was with a sample-barcoded 5' primer and a J-beta primer mix that a second PCR of roughly 7 to 12 cycles was run. TCRdb passed the 5' RACE reads through MiXCR, listing each CDR3 protein once. The sample lists hundreds of thousands of distinct CDR3 sequences; around two fifths were seen once. The specimen was blood. This chain connects TRBV10-3 to TRBJ1-5; unclear D gene. The sequence was collected from a man older than 75 in good health. The CDR3 bases are TGTGCCATCAGTGAGGAGGGCCCCTATAGCAATCAGCCCCAGCATTTT. It specifies CAISEEGPYSNQPQHF.